This is a list of T cell receptor beta chains from one sample in a study of spatial heterogeneity in lung cancer. MiXCR was run by TCRdb on the 5' RACE reads, yielding one entry per CDR3 protein. Of more than 2,500 distinct CDR3 sequences listed, roughly 6.3% were seen once; the top ten hold roughly a third. The material sequenced was lung tumor tissue, taken at surgery. These receptors came from a male donor with early-stage non-small cell lung cancer. Each CDR3 is given with its conserved first and last residue. Size is omitted from some rows. Given values are once, few, many or a class for expanded clones.

abundance,v_gene,j_gene,CDR3aa
medium-sized,TRBV27,TRBJ2-2,CASRRGGSAGELFF
.,TRBV14,TRBJ2-7,CASSQKGLLTYEQYF
.,TRBV7-9,TRBJ1-1,CASSLATGHDTEAFF
many,TRBV10-3,TRBJ2-1,CAISEVAGQYNEQFF
many,TRBV7-9,TRBJ2-3,CASRPQGGQVDTQYF
few,TRBV7-2,TRBJ2-7,CASSLTRDRVYEQYF
many,TRBV6-5,TRBJ1-1,CATGPNTEAFF
medium-sized,TRBV7-8,TRBJ2-7,CASSGARRSISYEQYF
many,TRBV20-1,TRBJ2-3,CSAHLDTQYF
few,TRBV11-2,TRBJ1-5,CASSFWGGQPQHF
many,TRBV5-6,TRBJ1-1,CASSLVARRGANTEAFF
medium-sized,TRBV29-1,TRBJ2-3,CSVTTGNFDTQYF
few,TRBV20-1,TRBJ2-7,CSASKGWGYEQYF
few,TRBV7-8,TRBJ2-1,CASSLTHGTNNEQFF
.,TRBV20-1,TRBJ2-1,CSAPGGTLAYNEQFF
few,TRBV7-9,TRBJ2-5,CASSHGSETQYF
medium-sized,TRBV7-8,TRBJ1-5,CASSLTGRSQPQHF
medium-sized,TRBV27,TRBJ2-3,CASSQNRGPHTQYF
hyperexpanded,TRBV28,TRBJ2-5,CASSHNSAGPLGETQYF
few,TRBV9,TRBJ2-6,CASSFKGSGANVLTF
medium-sized,TRBV6-6,TRBJ1-2,CASSYPEGNQGPYGYTF
many,TRBV12-3/TRBV12-4,TRBJ1-2,CASRTLTGGYGYTF
many,TRBV20-1,TRBJ2-5,CSAEPGTSVFQETQYF
medium-sized,TRBV27,TRBJ1-3,CASSLMGARGNTIYF
medium-sized,TRBV7-9,TRBJ1-6,CASSRWEGSSYNSPLHF
.,TRBV29-1,TRBJ2-3,CSVYTLDTDTQYF
many,TRBV11-2,TRBJ2-3,CASSPRQAPLPDTQYF
medium-sized,TRBV27,TRBJ2-7,CASRTGQGPNEQYF
many,TRBV12-3/TRBV12-4,TRBJ2-5,CASSFETEYQETQYF
many,TRBV2,TRBJ2-1,CASTELGYNEQFF
medium-sized,TRBV5-4,TRBJ1-1,CASSLGANTEAFF
medium-sized,TRBV7-6,TRBJ1-2,CASSPRQGQGARGYTF
medium-sized,TRBV11-2,TRBJ2-1,CASTPLAGGRGEQFF
medium-sized,TRBV29-1,TRBJ1-1,CSAGQGRENTEAFF
medium-sized,TRBV28,TRBJ2-7,CASSLGVTSGITYEQYF
.,TRBV29-1,TRBJ1-1,CSGDRGDTEAFF
many,TRBV11-3,TRBJ2-5,CASSLGGTGETQYF
medium-sized,TRBV10-1,TRBJ2-3,CASSESVAGVGSTDTQYF
many,TRBV19,TRBJ1-5,CASSIEVGAPQHF
.,TRBV7-9,TRBJ2-2,CASSLISGRTGELFF
large,TRBV6-2/TRBV6-3,TRBJ1-5,CASSSGGFNQPQHF
large,TRBV6-5,TRBJ1-5,CASRQGTGGDQPQHF
.,TRBV6-5,TRBJ1-3,CASSYGNTIYF